Presented here are 13 T cell receptor beta chains from one specimen sequenced in a study of blood T cell repertoires in COVID-19. Profiled with immunoSEQ multiplex PCR; TCRdb holds only in-frame clones, not every one. This sample has a few hundred thousand clones; around four fifths occur once, and the top ten carry roughly 2%. Sequencing was carried out using peripheral blood. The receptors here all came from a man between 25 and 39 years old who had recovered from COVID-19.

The V call is TRBV10-3, the J call TRBJ2-3, with a possible D match to TRBD1 (5 bases). The length of the CDR3 is 13 residues. V dropped 6 bases and J dropped 3 bases, with 10 bases sitting between them. The V gene's germline CDR1 is ENHRY and CDR2 SYGVKD. The CDR3 bases are TGTGCCATCAGATTCAGGGCAACAGATACGCAGTATTTT. Encoded protein: CAIRFRATDTQYF.

The chain is built from TRBV18 and TRBJ2-3, with TRBD2 as a possible D gene (6 bases). The CDR3 contains 13 residues. The germline gives CDR1 KGHSH, CDR2 LQKENI. V gave up 5 bases and J gave up 2 bases, with 8 bases separating them. CDR3 coding DNA: TGTGCCAGCTCAGGAGGGGCCACAGATACGCAGTATTTT. Amino acids: CASSGGATDTQYF.

The chain couples TRBV6-6 to TRBJ2-3; D might be TRBD2 (6 bases). Germline CDR1 and CDR2: MNHNY and SVGAGI (reference sequence). V shed 5 bases and J shed 2 bases, with 11 bases lying between them. CDR3 length: 14 residues. CDR3 nucleotides: TGTGCCAGCAGTAGGGACTTTAACACAGATACGCAGTATTTT. It translates to CASSRDFNTDTQYF.

V is TRBV29-1 and J is TRBJ2-1, with D possibly being TRBD2 (5 bases). The V gene lost 6 bases and the J gene lost 1 base, with 10 bases spanning the gap. Germline CDR1 SQVTM, CDR2 ANQGSEA. This CDR3 is 13 amino acids long. The CDR3 here is CSVSGGSYNEQFF. CDR3 DNA: TGCAGCGTGTCAGGAGGTTCCTACAATGAGCAGTTCTTC.

This clone was detected once. The CDR3 nucleotides are TGCGCCAGCACACAACTAGGGGGGGACACTGAAGCTTTCTTT. Encoded protein: CASTQLGGDTEAFF. V and J are TRBV5-1 and TRBJ1-1; perhaps TRBD1 as D (6 bases). V dropped 6 bases and J dropped 3 bases, with 15 bases sitting between them. Germline V lookup: CDR1 SGHRS, CDR2 YFSETQ. The CDR3 runs 14 residues.

This chain connects TRBV10-3 to TRBJ2-3; 7 bases match TRBD2. In germline, CDR1 is ENHRY, CDR2 SYGVKD. V lost 4 bases, J lost 5 bases, and 3 bases stayed unmatched. CDR3 size: 13 residues. The CDR3 here is CAISGLARDTQYF. As DNA, the CDR3 is TGTGCCATCAGTGGACTAGCTAGAGATACGCAGTATTTT.

The chain joins TRBV3-1 (or the pseudogene TRBV3-2) to TRBJ2-1; perhaps TRBD2 as D (6 bases). V shed 6 bases and J shed 6 bases, with 18 bases lying between them. The CDR3 has 15 amino acids. The V gene's germline CDR1 is LGHDT and CDR2 YNNKEL (reference sequence). The CDR3 DNA follows: TGTGCCAGCAGACGGGCCGGGACTGAGATCAATGAGCAGTTCTTC. Translation gives CASRRAGTEINEQFF.

J is TRBJ2-1 and V is TRBV3-1 (or the pseudogene TRBV3-2), with D uncertain. Germline lookup yields CDR1 LGHDT and CDR2 YNNKEL (reference sequence). Trimming cost V 6 bases and J 9 bases, with 15 bases left between them. The CDR3 contains 13 residues. The CDR3 sequence: CASRQKRMGEQFF. The CDR3 region has the DNA TGTGCCAGCAGGCAAAAGAGGATGGGTGAGCAGTTCTTC.

The chain combines TRBV28 with TRBJ1-4; 9 bases agree with TRBD1. The CDR3 loop spans 15 amino acids. Trimming at V came to 6 bases and at J to 5 bases, leaving 7 bases not matched to a gene. CDR1 is MDHEN and CDR2 is SYDVKM in the germline V gene. CDR3 in amino acids: CASSRSGQGNEKLFF. The CDR3 nucleotides read TGTGCCAGCAGCCGATCTGGACAGGGGAATGAAAAACTGTTTTTT.

The rearrangement links TRBV6-6 to TRBJ2-2, with D maybe TRBD1 (6 bases). The CDR3 is made up of 15 amino acids. In germline, CDR1 is MNHNY, CDR2 SVGAGI (reference sequence). With 0 bases removed from V and 2 bases from J, the gap between germline ends came to 7 bases. The CDR3 sequence: CASSYSGANTGELFF. DNA for the CDR3: TGTGCCAGCAGTTACTCGGGGGCAAACACCGGGGAGCTGTTTTTT.

The chain is built from TRBV4-1 and TRBJ1-3, with D hard to call. Germline lookup yields CDR1 MGHRA and CDR2 YSYEKL. This CDR3 contains 14 residues. The V end was cut by 1 base, the J end by 4 bases, with 8 bases between. DNA of the CDR3: TGCGCCAGCAGCCAAGGCGCAGGAGGAAACACCATATATTTT. Its translation: CASSQGAGGNTIYF.

This clone is a singleton in its sample. V usage is TRBV29-1 and J usage is TRBJ1-1, with D possibly being TRBD1 (5 bases). Germline CDR1 reads SQVTM; CDR2 reads ANQGSEA. The CDR3 loop spans 14 amino acids. V shed 4 bases and J shed 7 bases, with 19 bases lying between them. The CDR3 nucleotides are TGCAGCGTTGGGTTTCCGGGGGTCGCTAATGAAGCTTTCTTT. Amino acid sequence: CSVGFPGVANEAFF.

The chain employs TRBV27 and TRBJ1-6; 7 nucleotides agree with TRBD1. The CDR3 covers 14 residues. Trimming at V came to 6 bases and at J to 6 bases, leaving 5 bases not matched to a gene. Per germline, CDR1 MNHEY and CDR2 SMNVEV (reference sequence). This CDR3 is CASRGQSTNSPLHF. CDR3 DNA: TGTGCCAGCAGGGGACAGTCCACTAATTCACCCCTCCACTTT.